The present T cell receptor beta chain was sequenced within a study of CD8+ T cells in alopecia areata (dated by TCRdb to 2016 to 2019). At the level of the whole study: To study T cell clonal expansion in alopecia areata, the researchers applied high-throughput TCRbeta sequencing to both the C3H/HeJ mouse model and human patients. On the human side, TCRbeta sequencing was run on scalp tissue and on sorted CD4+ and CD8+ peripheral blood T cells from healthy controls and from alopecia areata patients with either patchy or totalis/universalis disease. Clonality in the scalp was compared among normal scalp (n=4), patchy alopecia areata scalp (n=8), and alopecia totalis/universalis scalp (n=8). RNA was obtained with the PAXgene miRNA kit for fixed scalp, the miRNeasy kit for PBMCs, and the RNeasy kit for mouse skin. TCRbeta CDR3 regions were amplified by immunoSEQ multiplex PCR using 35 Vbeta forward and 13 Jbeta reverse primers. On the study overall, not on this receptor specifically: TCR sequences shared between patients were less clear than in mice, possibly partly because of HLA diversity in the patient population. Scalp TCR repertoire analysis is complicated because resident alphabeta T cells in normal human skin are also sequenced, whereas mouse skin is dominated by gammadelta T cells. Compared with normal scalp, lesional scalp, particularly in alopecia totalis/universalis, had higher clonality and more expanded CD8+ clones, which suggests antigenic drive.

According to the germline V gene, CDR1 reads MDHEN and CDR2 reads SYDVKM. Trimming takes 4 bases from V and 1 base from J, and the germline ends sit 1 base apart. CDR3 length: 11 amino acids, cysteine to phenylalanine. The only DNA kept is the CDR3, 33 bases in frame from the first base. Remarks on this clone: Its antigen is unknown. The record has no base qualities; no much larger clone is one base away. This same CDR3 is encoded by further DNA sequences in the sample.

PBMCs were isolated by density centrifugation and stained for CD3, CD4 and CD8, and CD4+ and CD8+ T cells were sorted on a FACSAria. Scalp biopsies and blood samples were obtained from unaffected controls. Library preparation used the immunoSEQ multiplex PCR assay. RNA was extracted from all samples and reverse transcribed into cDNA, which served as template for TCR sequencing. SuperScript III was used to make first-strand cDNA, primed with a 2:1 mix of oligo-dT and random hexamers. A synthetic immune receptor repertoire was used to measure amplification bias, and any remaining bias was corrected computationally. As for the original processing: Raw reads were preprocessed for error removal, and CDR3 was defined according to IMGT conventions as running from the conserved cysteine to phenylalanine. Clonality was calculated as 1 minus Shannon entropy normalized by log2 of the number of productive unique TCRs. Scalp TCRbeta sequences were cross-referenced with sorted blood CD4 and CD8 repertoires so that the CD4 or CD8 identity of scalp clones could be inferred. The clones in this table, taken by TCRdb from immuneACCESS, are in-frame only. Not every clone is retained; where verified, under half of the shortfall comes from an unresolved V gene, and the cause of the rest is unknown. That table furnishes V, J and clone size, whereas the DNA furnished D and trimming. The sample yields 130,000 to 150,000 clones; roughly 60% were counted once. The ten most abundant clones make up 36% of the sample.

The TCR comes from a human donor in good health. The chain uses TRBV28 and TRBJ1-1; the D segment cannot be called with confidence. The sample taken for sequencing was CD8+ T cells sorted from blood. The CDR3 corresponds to CASSWNTEAFF. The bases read TGTGCCAGCAGTTGGAACACTGAAGCTTTCTTT.